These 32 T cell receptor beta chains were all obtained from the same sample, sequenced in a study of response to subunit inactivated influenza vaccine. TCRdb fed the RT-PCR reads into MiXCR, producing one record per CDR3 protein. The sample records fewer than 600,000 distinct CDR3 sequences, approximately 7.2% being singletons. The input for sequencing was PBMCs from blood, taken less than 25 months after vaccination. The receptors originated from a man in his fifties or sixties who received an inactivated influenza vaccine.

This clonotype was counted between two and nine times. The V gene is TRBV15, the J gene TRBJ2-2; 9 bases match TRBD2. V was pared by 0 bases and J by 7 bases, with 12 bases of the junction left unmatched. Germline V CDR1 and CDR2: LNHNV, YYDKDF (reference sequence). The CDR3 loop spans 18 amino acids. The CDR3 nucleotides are TGTGCCACCAGCAGAGATAAGGCGGGAGGGCCGAAGGACGGGGAGCTGTTTTTT. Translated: CATSRDKAGGPKDGELFF.

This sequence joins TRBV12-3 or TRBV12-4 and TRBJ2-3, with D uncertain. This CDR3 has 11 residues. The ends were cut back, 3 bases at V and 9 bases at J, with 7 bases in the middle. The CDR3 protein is CASSLQRTQYF. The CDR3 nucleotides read TGTGCCAGCAGTTTGCAGCGCACGCAGTATTTT.

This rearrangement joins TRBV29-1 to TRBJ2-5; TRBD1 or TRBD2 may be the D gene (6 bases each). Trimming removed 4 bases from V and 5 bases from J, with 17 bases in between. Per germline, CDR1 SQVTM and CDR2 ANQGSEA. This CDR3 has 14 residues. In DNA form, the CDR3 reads TGCAGCGTTGTAGGTGGGGGGCGCCTGGAGACCCAGTACTTC. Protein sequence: CSVVGGGRLETQYF.

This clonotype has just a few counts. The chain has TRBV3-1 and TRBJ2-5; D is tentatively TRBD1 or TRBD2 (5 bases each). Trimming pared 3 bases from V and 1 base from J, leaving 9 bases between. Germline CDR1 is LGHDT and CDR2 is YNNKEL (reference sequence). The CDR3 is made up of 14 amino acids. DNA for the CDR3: TGTGCCAGCAGCCAGGGGACCGCCCAAGAGACCCAGTACTTC. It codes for CASSQGTAQETQYF.

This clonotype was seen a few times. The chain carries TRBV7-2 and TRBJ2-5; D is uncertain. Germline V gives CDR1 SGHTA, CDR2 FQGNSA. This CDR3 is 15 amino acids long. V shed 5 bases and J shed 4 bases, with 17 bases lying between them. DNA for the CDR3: TGTGCCAGCAGCCCACTACGACTGGGCGGAGAGACCCAGTACTTC. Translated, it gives CASSPLRLGGETQYF.

CDR3 nucleotides: TGTGCCAGCAGTTTAAGGGTGACCGGACAGGGGAACACTGAAGCTTTCTTT. Translating gives CASSLRVTGQGNTEAFF. The chain carries TRBV12-3 or TRBV12-4 and TRBJ1-1, with TRBD1 matching over 8 bases. The trim removed 2 bases at V and 1 base at J, leaving 9 bases unmatched. The CDR3 is made up of 17 amino acids.

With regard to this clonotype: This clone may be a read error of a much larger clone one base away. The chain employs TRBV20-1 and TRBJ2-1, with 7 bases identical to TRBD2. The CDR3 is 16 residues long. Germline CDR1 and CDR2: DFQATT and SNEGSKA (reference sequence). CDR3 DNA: TGCTGTGCTAGATATCCAGCGGGAATCACCTACAATGAGCAGTTCTTC. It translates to CCARYPAGITYNEQFF.

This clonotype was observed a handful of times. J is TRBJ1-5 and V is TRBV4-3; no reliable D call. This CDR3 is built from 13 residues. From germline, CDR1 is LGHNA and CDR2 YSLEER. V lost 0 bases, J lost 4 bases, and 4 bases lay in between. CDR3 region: CASSQEENQPQHF. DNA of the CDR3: TGCGCCAGCAGCCAAGAGGAGAATCAGCCCCAGCATTTT.

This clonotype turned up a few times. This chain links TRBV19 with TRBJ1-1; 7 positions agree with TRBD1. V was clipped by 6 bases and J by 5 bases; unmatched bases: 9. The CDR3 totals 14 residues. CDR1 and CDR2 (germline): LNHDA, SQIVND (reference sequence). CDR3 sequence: CASRQQGTNTEAFF. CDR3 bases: TGTGCCAGTAGGCAACAGGGGACGAATACTGAAGCTTTCTTT.

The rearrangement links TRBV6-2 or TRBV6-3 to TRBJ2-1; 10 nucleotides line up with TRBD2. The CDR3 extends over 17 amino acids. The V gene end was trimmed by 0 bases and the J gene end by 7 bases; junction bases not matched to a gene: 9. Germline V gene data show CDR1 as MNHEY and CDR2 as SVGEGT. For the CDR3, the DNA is TGTGCCAGCAGTTACTCCGCGGGCCTAGCGGGAGTAAATGAGCAGTTCTTC. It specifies CASSYSAGLAGVNEQFF.

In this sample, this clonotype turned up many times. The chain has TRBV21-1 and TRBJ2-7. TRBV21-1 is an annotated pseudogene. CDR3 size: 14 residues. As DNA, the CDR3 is TGTGCCAGCAGCAAAACTATTAGACGATACGAGCAGTACTTC. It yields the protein CASSKTIRRYEQYF.

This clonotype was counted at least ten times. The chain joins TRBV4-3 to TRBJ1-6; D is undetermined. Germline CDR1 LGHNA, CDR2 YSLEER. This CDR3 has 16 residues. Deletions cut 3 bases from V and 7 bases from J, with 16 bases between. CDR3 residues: CASSQALGSKNSPLHF. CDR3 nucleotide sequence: TGCGCCAGCAGCCAGGCGCTAGGGAGTAAGAATTCACCCCTCCACTTT.

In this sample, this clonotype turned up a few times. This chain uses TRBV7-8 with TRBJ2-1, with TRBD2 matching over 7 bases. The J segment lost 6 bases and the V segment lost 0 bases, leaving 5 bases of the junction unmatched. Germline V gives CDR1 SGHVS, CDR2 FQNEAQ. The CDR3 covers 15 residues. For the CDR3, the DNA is TGTGCCAGCAGCTTAGCTGGGCGGGAGTCCAATGAGCAGTTCTTC. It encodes CASSLAGRESNEQFF.

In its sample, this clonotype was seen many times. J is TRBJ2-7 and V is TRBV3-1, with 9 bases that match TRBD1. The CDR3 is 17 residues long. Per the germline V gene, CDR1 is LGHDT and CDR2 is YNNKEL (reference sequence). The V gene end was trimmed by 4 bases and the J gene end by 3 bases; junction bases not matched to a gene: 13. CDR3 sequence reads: CASSPTATTGGNYEQYF. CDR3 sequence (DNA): TGTGCCAGCAGCCCAACGGCGACAACAGGGGGCAACTACGAGCAGTACTTC.

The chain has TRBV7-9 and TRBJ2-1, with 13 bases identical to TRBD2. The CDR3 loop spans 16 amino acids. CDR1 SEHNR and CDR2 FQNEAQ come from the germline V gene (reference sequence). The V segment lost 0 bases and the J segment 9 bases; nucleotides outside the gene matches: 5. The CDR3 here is CASSLAGTSGAGEQFF. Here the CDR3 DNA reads TGTGCCAGCAGCTTAGCGGGGACTAGCGGGGCTGGTGAGCAGTTCTTC.

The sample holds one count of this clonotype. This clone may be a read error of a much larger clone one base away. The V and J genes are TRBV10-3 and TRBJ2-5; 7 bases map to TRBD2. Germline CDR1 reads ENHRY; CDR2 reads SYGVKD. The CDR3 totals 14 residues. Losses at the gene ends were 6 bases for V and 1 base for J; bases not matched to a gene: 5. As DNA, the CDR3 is TGTGCCATCAGAAGCGGGGCACCCCAAGAGACCCAGTACTTC. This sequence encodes CAIRSGAPQETQYF.

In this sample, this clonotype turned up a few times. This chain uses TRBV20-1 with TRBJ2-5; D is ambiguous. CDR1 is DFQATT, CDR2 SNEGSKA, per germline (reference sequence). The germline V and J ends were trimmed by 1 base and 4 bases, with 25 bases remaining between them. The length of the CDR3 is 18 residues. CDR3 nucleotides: TGCAGTGCTAGAGGCCTGAAGGGCTCCAACTCATGGGCAGAGACCCAGTACTTC. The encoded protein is CSARGLKGSNSWAETQYF.

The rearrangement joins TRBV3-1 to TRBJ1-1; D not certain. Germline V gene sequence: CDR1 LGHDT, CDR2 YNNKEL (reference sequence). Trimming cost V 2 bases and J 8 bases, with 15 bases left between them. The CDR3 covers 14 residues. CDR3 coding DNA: TGTGCCAGCAGCCAAAAACTCCCTAGTTCGGAAGCTTTCTTT. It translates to CASSQKLPSSEAFF. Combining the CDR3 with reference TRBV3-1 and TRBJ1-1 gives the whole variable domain DTAVSQTPKYLVTQMGNDKSIKCEQNLGHDTMYWYKQDSKKFLKIMFSYNNKELIINETVPNRFSPKSPDKAHLNLHINSLELGDSAVYFCASSQKLPSSEAFFGQGTRLTVV.

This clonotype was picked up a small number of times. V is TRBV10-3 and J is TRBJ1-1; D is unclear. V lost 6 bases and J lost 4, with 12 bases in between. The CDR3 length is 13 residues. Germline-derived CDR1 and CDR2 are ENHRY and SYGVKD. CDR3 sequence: CAIRFALGTEAFF. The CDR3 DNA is TGTGCCATCAGGTTTGCTCTGGGCACTGAAGCTTTCTTT.

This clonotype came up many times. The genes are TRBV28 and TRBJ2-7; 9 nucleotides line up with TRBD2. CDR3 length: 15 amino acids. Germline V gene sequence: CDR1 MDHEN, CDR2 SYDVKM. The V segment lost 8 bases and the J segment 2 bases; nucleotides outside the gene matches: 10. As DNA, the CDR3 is TGTGCCAGCCACTACAATAGCGGGAGAGCCTACGAGCAGTACTTC. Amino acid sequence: CASHYNSGRAYEQYF.

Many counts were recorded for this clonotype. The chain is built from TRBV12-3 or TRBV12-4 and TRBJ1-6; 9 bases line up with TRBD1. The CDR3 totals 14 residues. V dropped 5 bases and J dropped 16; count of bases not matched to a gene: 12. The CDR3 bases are TGTGCCAGCAGTCCAGGGACTGACAGGGGGATACTCCACTTT. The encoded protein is CASSPGTDRGILHF.

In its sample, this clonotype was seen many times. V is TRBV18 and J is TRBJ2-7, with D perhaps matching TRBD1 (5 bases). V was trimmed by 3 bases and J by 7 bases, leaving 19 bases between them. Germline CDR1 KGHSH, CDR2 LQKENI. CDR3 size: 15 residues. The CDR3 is CASSPDDWGKLEQYF. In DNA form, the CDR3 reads TGTGCCAGCTCACCCGACGATTGGGGCAAGCTGGAGCAGTACTTC.

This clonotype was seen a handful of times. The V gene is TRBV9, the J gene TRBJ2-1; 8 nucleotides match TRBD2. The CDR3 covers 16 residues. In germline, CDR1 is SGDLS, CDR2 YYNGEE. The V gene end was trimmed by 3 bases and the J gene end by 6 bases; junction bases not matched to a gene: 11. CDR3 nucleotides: TGTGCCAGCAGCGCCTCAGGTAGCGGGATGAGCAATGAGCAGTTCTTC. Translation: CASSASGSGMSNEQFF.

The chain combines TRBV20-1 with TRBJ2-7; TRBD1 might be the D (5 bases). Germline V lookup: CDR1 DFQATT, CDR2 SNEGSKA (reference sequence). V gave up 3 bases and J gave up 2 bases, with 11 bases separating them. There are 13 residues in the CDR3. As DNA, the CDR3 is TGCAGTGCTAGCCGCAGGGCAGCCTACGAGCAGTACTTC. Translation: CSASRRAAYEQYF.

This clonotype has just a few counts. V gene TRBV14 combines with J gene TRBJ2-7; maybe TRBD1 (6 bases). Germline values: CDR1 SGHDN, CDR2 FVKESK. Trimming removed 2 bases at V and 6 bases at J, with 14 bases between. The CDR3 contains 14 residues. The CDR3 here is CASSQSWDITEQYF. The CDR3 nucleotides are TGTGCCAGCAGCCAAAGCTGGGACATAACCGAGCAGTACTTC.

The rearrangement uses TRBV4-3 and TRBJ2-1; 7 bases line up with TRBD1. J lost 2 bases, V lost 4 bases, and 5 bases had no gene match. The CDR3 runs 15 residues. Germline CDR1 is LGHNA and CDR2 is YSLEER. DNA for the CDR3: TGCGCCAGCAGCCGCGGCAGGGGGACCTACAATGAGCAGTTCTTC. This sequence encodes CASSRGRGTYNEQFF.

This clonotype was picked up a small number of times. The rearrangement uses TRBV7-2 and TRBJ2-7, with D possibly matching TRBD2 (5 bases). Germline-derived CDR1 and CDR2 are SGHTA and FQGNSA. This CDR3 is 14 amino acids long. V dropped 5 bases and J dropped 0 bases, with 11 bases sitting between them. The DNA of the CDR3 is TGTGCCAGCAGCCCCAGGAGGAGCTCCTACGAGCAGTACTTC. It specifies CASSPRRSSYEQYF.

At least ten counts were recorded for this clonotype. The DNA of the CDR3 is TGTGCCAGCAGTTACCGCCGACTAGTTTATGAGCAGTTCTTC. It specifies CASSYRRLVYEQFF. This rearrangement joins TRBV6-2 or TRBV6-3 to TRBJ2-1, with D maybe TRBD2 (6 bases). V was pared by 2 bases and J by 8 bases, with 13 bases between. CDR3 size: 14 residues. Germline assignment: CDR1 MNHEY and CDR2 SVGEGT.

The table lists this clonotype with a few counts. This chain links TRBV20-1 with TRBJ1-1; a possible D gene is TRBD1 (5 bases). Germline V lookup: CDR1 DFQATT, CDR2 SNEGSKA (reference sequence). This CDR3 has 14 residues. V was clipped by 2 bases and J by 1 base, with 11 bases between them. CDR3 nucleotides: TGCAGTGCTAGAAGGCACAGGCCGAACACTGAAGCTTTCTTT. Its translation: CSARRHRPNTEAFF.

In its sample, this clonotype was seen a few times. The CDR3: CSARDTDSYEQYF. DNA of the CDR3: TGCAGTGCTAGAGATACTGATTCCTACGAGCAGTACTTC. J is TRBJ2-7 and V is TRBV20-1; no clear D. Per the germline V gene, CDR1 is DFQATT and CDR2 is SNEGSKA (reference sequence). Trimming stripped 0 bases from V and 1 base from J, with 7 bases between. There are 13 residues in the CDR3.

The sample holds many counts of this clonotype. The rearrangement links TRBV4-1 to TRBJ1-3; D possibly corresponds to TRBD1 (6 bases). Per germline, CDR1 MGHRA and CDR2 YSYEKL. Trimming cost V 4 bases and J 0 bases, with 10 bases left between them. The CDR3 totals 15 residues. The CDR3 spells CASSLDSNSGNTIYF. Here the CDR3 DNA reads TGCGCCAGCAGCCTGGACAGTAACTCTGGAAACACCATATATTTT.

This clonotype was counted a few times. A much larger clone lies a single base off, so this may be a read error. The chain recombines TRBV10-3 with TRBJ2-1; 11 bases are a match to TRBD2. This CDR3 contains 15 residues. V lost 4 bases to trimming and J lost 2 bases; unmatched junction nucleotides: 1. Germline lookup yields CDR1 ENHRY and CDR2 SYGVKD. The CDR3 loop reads CAISVTSGAYNEQFF. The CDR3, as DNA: TGTGCCATCAGTGTGACTAGCGGGGCCTACAATGAGCAGTTCTTC.